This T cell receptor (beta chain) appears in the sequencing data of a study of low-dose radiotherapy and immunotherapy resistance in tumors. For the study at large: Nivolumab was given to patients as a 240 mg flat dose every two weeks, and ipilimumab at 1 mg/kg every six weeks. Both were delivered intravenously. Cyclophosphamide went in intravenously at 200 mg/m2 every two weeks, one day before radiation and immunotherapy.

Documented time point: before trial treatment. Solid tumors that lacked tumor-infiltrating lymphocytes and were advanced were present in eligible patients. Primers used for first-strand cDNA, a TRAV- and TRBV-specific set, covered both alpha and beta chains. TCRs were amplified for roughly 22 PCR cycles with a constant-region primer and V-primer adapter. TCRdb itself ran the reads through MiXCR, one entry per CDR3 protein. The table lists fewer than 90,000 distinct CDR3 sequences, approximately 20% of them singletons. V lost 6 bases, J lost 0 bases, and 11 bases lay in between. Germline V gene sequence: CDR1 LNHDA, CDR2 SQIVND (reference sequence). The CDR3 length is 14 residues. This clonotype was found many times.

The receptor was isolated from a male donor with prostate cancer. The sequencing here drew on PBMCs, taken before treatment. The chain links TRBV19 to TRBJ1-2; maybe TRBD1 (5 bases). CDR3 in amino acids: CASRRDAANYGYTF. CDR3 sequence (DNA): TGTGCCAGTAGGAGGGACGCCGCTAACTATGGCTACACCTTC.